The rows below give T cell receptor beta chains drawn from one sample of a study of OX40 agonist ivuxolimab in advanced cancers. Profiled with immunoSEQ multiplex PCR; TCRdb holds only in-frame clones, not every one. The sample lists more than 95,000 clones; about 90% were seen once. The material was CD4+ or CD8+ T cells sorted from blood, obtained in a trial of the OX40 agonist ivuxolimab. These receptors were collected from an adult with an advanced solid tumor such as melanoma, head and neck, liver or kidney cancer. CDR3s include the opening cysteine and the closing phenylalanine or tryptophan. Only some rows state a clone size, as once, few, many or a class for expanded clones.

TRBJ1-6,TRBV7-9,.,CASSTTTGGYNSPLHF
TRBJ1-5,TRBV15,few,CATGGRDQPQHF
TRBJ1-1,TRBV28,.,CASSSGTGTEAFF
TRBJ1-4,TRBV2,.,CASKPGQGRTNEKLFF
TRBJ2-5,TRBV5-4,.,CASSIQGPGETQYF
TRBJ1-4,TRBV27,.,CASRARTGGGVGVREKLFF
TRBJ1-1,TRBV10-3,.,CAIRVRGEAITEAFF
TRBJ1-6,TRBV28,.,CASSSSQNSPLHF
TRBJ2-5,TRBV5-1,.,CASSHTSGGPVQETQYF
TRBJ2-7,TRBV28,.,CASSLRTSGAGGEQYF
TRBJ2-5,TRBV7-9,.,CASSFGTGGRETQYF
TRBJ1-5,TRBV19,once,CASSNQAGRQPQHF
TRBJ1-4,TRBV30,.,CAWSVGWGAELFF
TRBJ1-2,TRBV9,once,CASSVARDYGYTF
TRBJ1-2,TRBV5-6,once,CASSLASAGIYGYTF
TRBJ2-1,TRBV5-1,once,CASSLGAQPNEQFF
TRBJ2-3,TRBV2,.,CASRWATTDTQYF
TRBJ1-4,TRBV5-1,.,CASSYSNRGLGEKLFF
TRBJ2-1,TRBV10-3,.,CAISESNYNEQFF
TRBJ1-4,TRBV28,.,CASSPGTENEKLFF
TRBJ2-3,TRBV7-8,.,CASSPGTSGSTDTQYF
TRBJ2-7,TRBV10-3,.,CAISEKGQGVYEQYF
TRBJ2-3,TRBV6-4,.,CASSPEGVGTDTQYF
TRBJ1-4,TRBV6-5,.,CASRNDRRNEKLFF
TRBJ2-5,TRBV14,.,CASSQARSETQYF
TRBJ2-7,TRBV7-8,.,CASSLGQGFYEQYF
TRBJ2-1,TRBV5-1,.,CASSWSGLAGGHNEQFF
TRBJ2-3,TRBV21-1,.,CASSKEGNSGGRGDTQYF
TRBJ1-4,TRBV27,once,CASSLIGRPTNEKLFF
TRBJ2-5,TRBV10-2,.,CASSESGLRETQYF
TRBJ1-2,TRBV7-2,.,CASSPPGQGYGYTF
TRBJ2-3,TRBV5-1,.,CASSPIQGGTDTQYF
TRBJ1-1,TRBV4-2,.,CASSQEDRQNTEAFF
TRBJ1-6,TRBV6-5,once,CASKRELDNSPLHF
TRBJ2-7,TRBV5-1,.,CASSLEGQVGEQYF
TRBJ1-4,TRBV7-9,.,CASSRQPTNEKLFF
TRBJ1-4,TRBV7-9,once,CASSRTGGSEKLFF
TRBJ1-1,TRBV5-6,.,CASSSGTGIAFF
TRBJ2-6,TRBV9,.,CASSVRGSGANVLTF
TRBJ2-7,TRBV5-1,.,CASRRVPGLAGGPYEQYF
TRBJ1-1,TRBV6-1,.,CASKTIGESEAFF
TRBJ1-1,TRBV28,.,CASSLQGGVPEAFF
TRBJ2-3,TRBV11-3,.,CASSKTRNTQYF
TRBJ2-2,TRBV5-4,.,CASSPGFPTGELFF
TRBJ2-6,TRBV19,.,CASSSGASGANVLTF
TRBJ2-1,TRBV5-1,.,CASSLASRSSYNEQFF
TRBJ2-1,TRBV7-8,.,CASSLLYEQFF
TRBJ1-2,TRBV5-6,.,CASSPTPPTYGYTF
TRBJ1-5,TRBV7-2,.,CASSLDGWGQPQHF
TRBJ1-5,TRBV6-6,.,CASSRTGGSQPQHF
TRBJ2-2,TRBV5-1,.,CASSLRQNTGELFF
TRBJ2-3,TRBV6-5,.,CASRTGTDTQYF
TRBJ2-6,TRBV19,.,CASSIPPGANVLTF
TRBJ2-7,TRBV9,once,CASSVTIRDEQYF
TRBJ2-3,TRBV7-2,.,CASSNKGTDTQYF
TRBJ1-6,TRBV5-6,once,CASSYDRTFSPLHF